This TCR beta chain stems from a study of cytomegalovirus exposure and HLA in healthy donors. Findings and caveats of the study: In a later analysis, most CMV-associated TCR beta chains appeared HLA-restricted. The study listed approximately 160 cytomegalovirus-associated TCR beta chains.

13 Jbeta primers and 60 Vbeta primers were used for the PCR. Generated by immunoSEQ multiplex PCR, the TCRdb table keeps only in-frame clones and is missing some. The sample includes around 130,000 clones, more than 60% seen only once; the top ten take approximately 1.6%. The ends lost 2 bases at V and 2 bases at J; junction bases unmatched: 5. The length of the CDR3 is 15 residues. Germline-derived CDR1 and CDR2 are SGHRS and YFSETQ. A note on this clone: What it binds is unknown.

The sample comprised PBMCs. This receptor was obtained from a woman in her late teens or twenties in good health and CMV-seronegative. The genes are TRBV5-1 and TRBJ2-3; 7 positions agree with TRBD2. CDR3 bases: TGCGCCAGCAGCTTAGTGGGAGGGCTCACAGATACGCAGTATTTT. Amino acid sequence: CASSLVGGLTDTQYF.